Shown below are 27 T cell receptor beta chains from a single sample sequenced in a study of T cells after yellow fever vaccination (dated by TCRdb to the late 2010s). The treatment or condition label corresponds to: live attenuated yellow fever vaccine strain. Library method: 5' RACE. The sequencer listed for this sample is Illumina NovaSeq 6000. TCRdb ran its own pipeline on the public reads, namely fastp trimming at Q25 and MiXCR clone calling, and kept in-frame beta chains. Rows are unified per CDR3 protein, each entry keeping the most common DNA and genes. Counted in this sample were some 200,000 distinct CDR3 sequences; approximately 10% of them appeared once. The ten largest clones represent about 40% of the sample. Sequencing used CD8+ T cells sorted from PBMCs, obtained 15 days after the yellow fever booster vaccination. These receptors were obtained from a man aged 18 to 30 who received the YFV17D yellow fever vaccine.

Only a few counts were recorded for this clonotype. The chain links TRBV5-6 to TRBJ1-1; no clear D gene. There are 15 residues in the CDR3. CDR1 and CDR2 from the germline V gene are SGHDT and YYEEEE. V lost 3 bases and J 1 base, leaving 13 bases between the germline ends. CDR3 in DNA: TGTGCCAGCAGCTCGATGGGATTCACGAACACTGAAGCTTTCTTT. Amino acid sequence: CASSSMGFTNTEAFF.

This chain connects TRBV21-1 to TRBJ2-7; the table's TRBD1 call for D was not verified on the DNA. TRBV21-1 is a pseudogene locus. This CDR3 comprises 15 residues. CDR3 in amino acids: CASRVTGKFPHEQYV. CDR3 nucleotides: TGTGCCAGCAGGGTGACAGGGAAGTTCCCCCACGAGCAGTACGTC.

This clonotype has just a few counts. The genes are TRBV7-9 and TRBJ2-7; D is possibly TRBD1 (6 bases). Germline lookup yields CDR1 SEHNR and CDR2 FQNEAQ (reference sequence). The CDR3 loop spans 14 amino acids. Trimming removed 6 bases at V and 3 bases at J, with 15 bases between. DNA for the CDR3: TGTGCCAGCAGTGATACAGGGTTGGGCTACGAGCAGTACGTC. This codes for CASSDTGLGYEQYV.

This clonotype was detected ten times or more. V is TRBV29-1 and J is TRBJ1-1; D is possibly TRBD1 (6 bases). V was pared by 8 bases and J by 7 bases, with 17 bases between. The length of the CDR3 is 12 residues. Germline V CDR1 and CDR2: SQVTM, ANQGSEA. This CDR3 reads CSSNADRSEAFF. In nucleotides, the CDR3 is TGCAGCTCCAACGCGGACAGAAGTGAAGCTTTCTTT.

The table lists this clonotype with a few counts. The chain joins TRBV20-1 to TRBJ1-6, with 9 bases identical to TRBD1. The CDR3 runs to 13 residues. Germline lookup yields CDR1 DFQATT and CDR2 SNEGSKA (reference sequence). The V segment lost 8 bases and the J segment 5 bases; nucleotides outside the gene matches: 4. In DNA form, the CDR3 reads TGCAGTCCTTGGACAGGGGATAATTCACCCCTCCACTTT. Protein sequence: CSPWTGDNSPLHF.

The CDR3 sequence: CASSNDGLTDTQYF. The CDR3 nucleotides are TGTGCCAGCAGCAATGACGGGTTGACAGATACGCAGTATTTT. The chain recombines TRBV7-9 with TRBJ2-3; D is unresolved. The CDR3 consists of 14 residues. The ends were cut back, 5 bases at V and 3 bases at J, with 12 bases in the middle. Germline V gives CDR1 SEHNR, CDR2 FQNEAQ (reference sequence).

The chain has TRBV7-9 and TRBJ1-6; 10 bases map to TRBD1. The CDR3 spans 15 residues. The J segment lost 8 bases and the V segment lost 4 bases, leaving 5 bases of the junction unmatched. Germline-derived CDR1 and CDR2 are SEHNR and FQNEAQ (reference sequence). This CDR3 reads CASSSRTGGDSPLHF. The CDR3 coding sequence is TGTGCCAGCAGCTCCAGGACAGGGGGAGATTCACCCCTCCACTTT.

This clonotype was detected only a few times. V gene TRBV6-2 or TRBV6-3 combines with J gene TRBJ2-1; D may match TRBD1 or TRBD2 (5 bases each). The length of the CDR3 is 17 residues. Per the germline V gene, CDR1 is MNHEY and CDR2 is SVGEGT. V lost 5 bases and J lost 7, with 24 bases in between. CDR3 DNA: TGTGCCAGCAGTCCCGACTTGGGACCCCAATCAAGGAATGAGCAGTTCTTC. Protein product: CASSPDLGPQSRNEQFF.

There are many counts of this clonotype. V usage is TRBV28 and J usage is TRBJ2-6; a weak D match, TRBD1 (6 bases). This CDR3 contains 16 residues. The ends were cut back, 7 bases at V and 3 bases at J, with 16 bases in the middle. CDR1 and CDR2 from the germline V gene are MDHEN and SYDVKM. For the CDR3, the DNA is TGTGCCAGCAATGGACAGCCCCTGAGTGGGGCCAACGTCCTGACTTTC. Its translation is CASNGQPLSGANVLTF. Combining the CDR3 with reference TRBV28 and TRBJ2-6 gives the whole variable domain DVKVTQSSRYLVKRTGEKVFLECVQDMDHENMFWYRQDPGLGLRLIYFSYDVKMKEKGDIPEGYSVSREKKERFSLILESASTNQTSMYLCASNGQPLSGANVLTFGAGSRLTVL.

This clonotype turned up a few times. The CDR3 DNA sequence: TGTGCCAGCAGTCCATACCGGGACAGAACCACCGGGGAGCTGTTTTTT. Encoded protein: CASSPYRDRTTGELFF. The gene calls are TRBV27 and TRBJ2-2; 7 nucleotides line up with TRBD1. The CDR3 consists of 16 residues. Per the germline V gene, CDR1 is MNHEY and CDR2 is SMNVEV (reference sequence). With V trimmed by 5 bases and J by 4 bases, 10 bases remained unmatched.

The chain combines TRBV6-1 with TRBJ2-7; D unclear. This CDR3 comprises 13 residues. CDR1 and CDR2 (germline): MNHNS, SASEGT. V lost 6 bases to trimming and J lost 0 bases, with 9 bases between them. The CDR3 DNA reads TGTGCCAGCAGGAAGAGAAGCTCCTACGAGCAGTACGTC. This gives the protein CASRKRSSYEQYV.

This sequence joins TRBV20-1 and TRBJ1-1, with 9 bases matching TRBD1. This CDR3 has 18 residues. Trimming cost V 3 bases and J 0 bases; bases outside gene matches: 14. Germline CDR1 DFQATT, CDR2 SNEGSKA (reference sequence). In DNA, the CDR3 is TGCAGTGCTAGTGGGGTGGGGACAGGGAACAACATGAACACTGAAGCTTTCTTT. Translation gives CSASGVGTGNNMNTEAFF.

This clonotype was picked up a small number of times. The chain couples TRBV9 to TRBJ1-2; D unresolved. V gave up 5 bases and J gave up 8 bases, with 13 bases separating them. The CDR3 length is 12 residues. CDR1 is SGDLS and CDR2 is YYNGEE in the germline V gene. CDR3 DNA: TGTGCCAGCAGTCACCCGGGCCGCGGCTACACCTTC. Its protein product is CASSHPGRGYTF.

This clonotype was counted at least ten times. This rearrangement joins TRBV5-1 to TRBJ2-3, with D perhaps matching TRBD2 (5 bases). CDR3 length: 16 residues. From germline, CDR1 is SGHRS and CDR2 YFSETQ. V lost 1 base and J 2 bases, leaving 14 bases between the germline ends. CDR3 region: CASSLRGVRATDTQYF. The CDR3 DNA is TGCGCCAGCAGCTTGCGTGGGGTGAGGGCCACAGATACGCAGTATTTT.

This clonotype came up a few times. V usage is TRBV5-1 and J usage is TRBJ2-2; D gene unclear. Germline V lookup: CDR1 SGHRS, CDR2 YFSETQ. This CDR3 is 15 amino acids long. The V end lost 0 bases, the J end lost 2 bases, and 8 bases lay between the germline ends. CDR3 nucleotides: TGCGCCAGCAGCTTGGTCACAGCTAACACCGGGGAGCTGTTTTTT. It translates to CASSLVTANTGELFF.

With respect to this clonotype: This may be a read error, as it is one base from a much larger clone. The chain combines TRBV13 with TRBJ2-5; tentative D call: TRBD2 (6 bases). Trimming pared 1 base from V and 10 bases from J, leaving 13 bases between. The CDR3 covers 13 residues. The germline CDR1 and CDR2 sequences are PRHDT and FYEKMQ (reference sequence). The CDR3 here is CASSLEAEGNQYF. The CDR3 DNA follows: TGTGCCAGCAGCTTAGAGGCGGAGGGGAACCAGTACTTC.

This chain uses TRBV27 with TRBJ2-2, with D possibly being TRBD1 or TRBD2 (6 bases each). CDR1 and CDR2 (germline): MNHEY, SMNVEV (reference sequence). V dropped 4 bases and J dropped 7 bases, with 10 bases sitting between them. The CDR3 is 13 amino acids. The CDR3: CASSWGAGGELFF. The DNA of the CDR3 is TGTGCCAGCAGTTGGGGGGCAGGCGGGGAGCTGTTTTTT.

V gene TRBV15 combines with J gene TRBJ2-7, with D possibly TRBD2 on 5 matching bases. Looked up from germline, CDR1 is LNHNV and CDR2 is YYDKDF (reference sequence). V was clipped by 0 bases and J by 7 bases, with 7 bases between them. CDR3 length: 12 amino acids. The CDR3 DNA is TGTGCCACCAGCAGAGAGGGCGGGGAGCAGTACTTC. Its translation is CATSREGGEQYF.

The gene calls are TRBV6-2 or TRBV6-3 and TRBJ2-2; D is ambiguous. Between the trimmed V and J ends, which lost 3 bases and 6 bases, there was a span of 14 bases. The CDR3 loop spans 15 amino acids. CDR1 MNHEY and CDR2 SVGEGT come from the germline V gene. The CDR3 DNA sequence: TGTGCCAGCAGTTATACACTATCGGAGCCCGGGGAGCTGTTTTTT. Protein product: CASSYTLSEPGELFF.

The chain joins TRBV4-1 to TRBJ1-1; possibly TRBD1 for D (6 bases). CDR3 length equals 15 residues. Germline V gene lookup returns CDR1 MGHRA and CDR2 YSYEKL. The V end lost 4 bases, the J end lost 0 bases, and 12 bases lay between the germline ends. The DNA for the CDR3 is TGCGCCAGCAGCCCTCAACAGGGTATGAACACTGAAGCTTTCTTT. This gives the protein CASSPQQGMNTEAFF.

This chain joins TRBV12-5 and TRBJ1-1; D uncertain. The CDR3 is 13 amino acids. With 7 bases removed from V and 5 bases from J, the gap between germline ends came to 14 bases. Germline values: CDR1 LGHNT, CDR2 FRNRAP. The CDR3 sequence: CASATIPGTEAFF. In nucleotides, the CDR3 is TGTGCTAGTGCCACAATCCCCGGGACTGAAGCTTTCTTT.

The chain is built from TRBV29-1 and TRBJ2-7, with D maybe TRBD1 (6 bases). Deletions cut 3 bases from V and 0 bases from J, with 9 bases between. The CDR3 runs to 13 residues. In germline, CDR1 is SQVTM, CDR2 ANQGSEA. As DNA, the CDR3 is TGCAGCGTTGAGGACAGAAGCTCCTACGAGCAGTACTTC. Encoded protein: CSVEDRSSYEQYF.

V gene TRBV9 combines with J gene TRBJ2-3, with D possibly matching TRBD1 (5 bases). Germline CDR1 and CDR2: SGDLS and YYNGEE. V was pared by 4 bases and J by 4 bases, with 22 bases between. The CDR3 has 17 amino acids. For the CDR3, the DNA is TGTGCCAGCAGCCCGCTGAAGGGGCAGTACATCCCAGATACGCAGTATTTT. As protein: CASSPLKGQYIPDTQYF.

This chain uses TRBV20-1 with TRBJ2-1, with D possibly TRBD1 on 6 matching bases. The germline V gene encodes CDR1 DFQATT and CDR2 SNEGSKA (reference sequence). Trimming removed 6 bases at V and 0 bases at J, with 12 bases between. The CDR3 totals 14 residues. The CDR3 loop reads CSAPGESSYNEQFF. DNA for the CDR3: TGCAGTGCGCCAGGGGAAAGCTCCTACAATGAGCAGTTCTTC.

This clonotype was seen a few times. J is TRBJ1-2 and V is TRBV25-1; TRBD1 is a possible D gene (6 bases). The V end was cut by 3 bases, the J end by 6 bases, with 14 bases between. The CDR3 spans 14 residues. Germline CDR1 reads MGHDK; CDR2 reads SYGVNS. This CDR3 reads CASSDPDRSNGYTF. The DNA of the CDR3 is TGTGCCAGCAGTGACCCCGACAGGAGCAATGGCTACACCTTC.

This chain uses TRBV29-1 with TRBJ2-1; D call uncertain. V shed 5 bases and J shed 0 bases, with 8 bases lying between them. CDR3 size: 13 residues. Germline V gene data show CDR1 as SQVTM and CDR2 as ANQGSEA. This chain's CDR3 is CSVCASSYNEQFF. DNA for the CDR3: TGCAGCGTTTGCGCGAGCTCCTACAATGAGCAGTTCTTC.

This clonotype was seen a few times. The rearrangement uses TRBV19 and TRBJ1-1; the D is unclear. The ends were cut back, 7 bases at V and 7 bases at J, with 16 bases in the middle. Germline assignment: CDR1 LNHDA and CDR2 SQIVND (reference sequence). The CDR3 has 13 residues. The CDR3, as DNA: TGTGCCAGTATCAAGGGCGACGGGAATGAAGCTTTCTTT. It is translated as CASIKGDGNEAFF.